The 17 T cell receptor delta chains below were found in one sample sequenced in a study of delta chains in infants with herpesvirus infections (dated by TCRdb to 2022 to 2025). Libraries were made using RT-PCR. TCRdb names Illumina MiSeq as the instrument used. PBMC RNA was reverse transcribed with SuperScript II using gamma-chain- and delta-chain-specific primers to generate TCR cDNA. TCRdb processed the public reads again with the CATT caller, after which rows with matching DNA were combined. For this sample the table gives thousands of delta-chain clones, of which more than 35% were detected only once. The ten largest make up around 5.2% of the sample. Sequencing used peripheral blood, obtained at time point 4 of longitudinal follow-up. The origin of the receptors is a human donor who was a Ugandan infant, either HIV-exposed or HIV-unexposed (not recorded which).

The CDR3: CALGELPGGRLYTDKLIF. In nucleotides, the CDR3 is TGTGCTCTTGGGGAACTTCCTGGGGGACGTTTGTACACCGATAAACTCATCTTT. The chain has TRDV1 and TRDJ1, with 8 bases matching TRDD3. The CDR3 has 18 amino acids. CDR1 and CDR2 from the germline V gene are TSWWSYY and QGS. V was pared by 0 bases and J by 0 bases, with 9 bases of the junction left unmatched.

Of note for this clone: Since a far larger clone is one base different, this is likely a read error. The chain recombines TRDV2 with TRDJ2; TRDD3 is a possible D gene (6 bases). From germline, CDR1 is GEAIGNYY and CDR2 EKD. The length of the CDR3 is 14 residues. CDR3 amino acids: CASDTVGGTAQLFF. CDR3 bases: TGTGCCAGTGACACCGTGGGGGGAACAGCACAACTCTTCTTT.

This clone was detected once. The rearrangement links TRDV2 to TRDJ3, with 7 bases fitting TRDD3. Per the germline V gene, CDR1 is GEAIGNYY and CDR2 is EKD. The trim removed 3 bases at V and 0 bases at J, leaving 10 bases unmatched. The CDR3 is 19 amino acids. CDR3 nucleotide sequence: TGTGCCTGTGACGCCCCTGAGGGATACCTCTCCTGGGACACCCGACAGATGTTTTTC. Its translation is CACDAPEGYLSWDTRQMFF.

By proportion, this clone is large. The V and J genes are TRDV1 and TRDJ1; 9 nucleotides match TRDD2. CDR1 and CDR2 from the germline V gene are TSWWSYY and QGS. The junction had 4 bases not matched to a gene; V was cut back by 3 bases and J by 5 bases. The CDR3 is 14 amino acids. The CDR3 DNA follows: TGTGCTCTTGGGGATCCTTCCTACGCGGATAAACTCATCTTT. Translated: CALGDPSYADKLIF.

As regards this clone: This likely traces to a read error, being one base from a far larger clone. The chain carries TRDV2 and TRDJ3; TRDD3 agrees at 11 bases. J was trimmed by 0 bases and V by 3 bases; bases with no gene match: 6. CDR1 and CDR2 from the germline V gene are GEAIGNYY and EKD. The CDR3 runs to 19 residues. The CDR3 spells CACDSVLGDSSWDTRQMFF. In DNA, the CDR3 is TGTGCCTGTGACTCCGTACTGGGGGATAGCTCCTGGGACACCCGACAGATGTTTTTC.

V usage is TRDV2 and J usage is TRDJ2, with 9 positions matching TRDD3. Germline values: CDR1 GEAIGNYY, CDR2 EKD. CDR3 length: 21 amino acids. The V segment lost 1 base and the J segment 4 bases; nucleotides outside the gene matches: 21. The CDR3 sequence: CACDTLRGGDTRTVETAQLFF. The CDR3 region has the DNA TGTGCCTGTGACACTTTACGAGGTGGGGATACGAGGACAGTGGAGACAGCACAACTCTTCTTT.

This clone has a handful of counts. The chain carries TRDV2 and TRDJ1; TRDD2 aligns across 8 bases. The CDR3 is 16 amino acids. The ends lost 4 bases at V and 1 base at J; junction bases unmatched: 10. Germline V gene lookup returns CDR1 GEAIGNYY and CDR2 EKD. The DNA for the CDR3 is TGTGCCTGTGATCTTCTTCCTACGAATAGCACCGATAAACTCATCTTT. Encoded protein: CACDLLPTNSTDKLIF.

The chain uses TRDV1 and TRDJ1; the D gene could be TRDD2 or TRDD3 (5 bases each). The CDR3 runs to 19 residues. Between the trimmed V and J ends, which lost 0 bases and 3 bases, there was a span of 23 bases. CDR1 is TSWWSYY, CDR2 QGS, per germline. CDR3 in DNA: TGTGCTCTTGGGGAACTTCGCCTACGGTCCGGGGAGGGTGCCGATAAACTCATCTTT. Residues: CALGELRLRSGEGADKLIF.

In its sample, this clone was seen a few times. This chain's CDR3 is CACDALGLTSPINTDKLIF. CDR3 DNA: TGTGCCTGTGACGCGCTGGGATTAACTTCTCCGATTAACACCGATAAACTCATCTTT. The rearrangement links TRDV2 to TRDJ1, with D maybe TRDD3 (5 bases). V lost 3 bases and J 0 bases, leaving 25 bases between the germline ends. This CDR3 has 19 amino acids. Germline CDR1 is GEAIGNYY and CDR2 is EKD.

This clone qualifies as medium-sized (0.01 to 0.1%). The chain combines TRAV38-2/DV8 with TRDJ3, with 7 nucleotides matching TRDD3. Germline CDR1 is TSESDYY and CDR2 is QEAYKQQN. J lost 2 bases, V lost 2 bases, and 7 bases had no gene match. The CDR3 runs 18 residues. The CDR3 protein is CAYRSLGGIPWDTRQMFF. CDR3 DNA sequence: TGTGCTTATAGGAGTCTGGGGGGTATCCCCTGGGACACCCGACAGATGTTTTTC. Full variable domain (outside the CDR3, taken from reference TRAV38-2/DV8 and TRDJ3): AQTVTQSQPEMSVQEAETVTLSCTYDTSESDYYLFWYKQPPSRQMILVIRQEAYKQQNATENRFSVNFQKAAKSFSLKISDSQLGDAAMYFCAYRSLGGIPWDTRQMFFGTGIKLFVEP.

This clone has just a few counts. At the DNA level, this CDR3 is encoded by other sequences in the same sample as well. The CDR3 spells CACDILGDSSWDTRQMFF. For the CDR3, the DNA is TGTGCCTGTGATATCCTGGGGGATAGCTCCTGGGACACCCGACAGATGTTTTTC. J is TRDJ3 and V is TRDV2; 10 bases fit TRDD3. CDR1 GEAIGNYY and CDR2 EKD come from the germline V gene. V trimming: 4 bases; J trimming: 0 bases; junction bases outside the gene matches: 5. This CDR3 comprises 18 residues.

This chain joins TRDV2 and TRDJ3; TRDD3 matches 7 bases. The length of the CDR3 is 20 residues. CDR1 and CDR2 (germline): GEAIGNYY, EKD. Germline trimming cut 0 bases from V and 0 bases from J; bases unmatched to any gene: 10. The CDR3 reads CACDTGTLGGSSWDTRQMFF. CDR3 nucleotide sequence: TGTGCCTGTGACACCGGTACCCTGGGGGGCAGCTCCTGGGACACCCGACAGATGTTTTTC.

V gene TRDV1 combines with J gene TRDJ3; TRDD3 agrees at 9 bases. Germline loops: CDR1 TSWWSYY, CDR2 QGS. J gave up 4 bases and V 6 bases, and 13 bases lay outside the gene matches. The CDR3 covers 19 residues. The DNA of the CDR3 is TGTGCTCTTGGTCAGTGGGGATACGCCGGGAGGTGGGACACCCGACAGATGTTTTTC. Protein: CALGQWGYAGRWDTRQMFF.

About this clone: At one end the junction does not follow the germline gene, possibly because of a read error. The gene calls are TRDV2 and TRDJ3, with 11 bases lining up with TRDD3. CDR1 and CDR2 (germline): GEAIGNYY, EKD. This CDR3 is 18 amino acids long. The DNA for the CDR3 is TGTGCCTATGACAGTACTGGGGGATACTCCTGGGACACCCGACAGATGTTTTTC. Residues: CAYDSTGGYSWDTRQMFF.

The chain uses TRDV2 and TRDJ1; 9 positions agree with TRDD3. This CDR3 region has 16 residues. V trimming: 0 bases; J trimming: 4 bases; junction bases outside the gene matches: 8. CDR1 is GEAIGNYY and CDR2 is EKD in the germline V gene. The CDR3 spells CACDTLAGDTNDKLIF. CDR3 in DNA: TGTGCCTGTGACACCTTAGCGGGGGATACTAACGATAAACTCATCTTT.

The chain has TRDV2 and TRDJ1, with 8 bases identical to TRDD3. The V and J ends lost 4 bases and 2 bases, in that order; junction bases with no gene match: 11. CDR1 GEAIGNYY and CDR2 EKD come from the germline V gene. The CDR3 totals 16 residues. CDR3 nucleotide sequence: TGTGCCTGTGATGGTATCGACTGGGGGGTAACCGATAAACTCATCTTT. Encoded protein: CACDGIDWGVTDKLIF.

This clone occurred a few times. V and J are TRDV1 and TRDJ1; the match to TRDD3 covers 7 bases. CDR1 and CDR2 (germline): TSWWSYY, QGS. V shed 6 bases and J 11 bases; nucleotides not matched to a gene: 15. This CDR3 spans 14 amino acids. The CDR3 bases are TGTGCTCTTGGCTTTTCCCACTTATACTGGGGTCTCATCTTT. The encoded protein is CALGFSHLYWGLIF.